Listed here is a single TCR beta chain. The CDR3 sequence is 14 residues long. CDR1 and CDR2 (germline): SNHLY, FYNNEI. The data were obtained in a study of T cells expressing NK-cell markers. TCRdb re-called the 5' RACE reads and catalogs CDR3 proteins one per entry, DNA excluded. The sample has about 260,000 distinct CDR3 sequences; the top ten hold about 0.4%. The sequence was obtained from a man younger than 30 in good health. J is TRBJ2-1 and V is TRBV2. Sequenced material: blood T cells: a sorted CD56 or NKG2C T cell subset, CD4+ or CD8+ T cells, or bulk PBMC T cells (not recorded which). The CDR3: CASKDMKEANEQFF.